The sequence of this T cell receptor beta chain was determined in a study of CD8 T cells in Susac syndrome. After extraction with the RNeasy kit, about 0.5 to 1 ug of the RNA was reverse transcribed using random hexamers. Coverage of TCR beta CDR3 amplification by immunoSEQ multiplex PCR extended to 54 Vbeta and 13 Jbeta. In TCRdb, the immunoSEQ multiplex PCR reads were re-called with MiXCR into one record per CDR3 protein. The sample contains roughly 300,000 distinct CDR3 sequences, roughly 85% of which appear only once. CD8+ and CD4+ T cells from blood underwent TCR beta sequencing, which was carried out in a high-throughput format. This clonotype occurred a few times. What it binds is not known. Study findings and constraints: Only a relatively small number of individuals were included in the TCR sequencing and HLA analysis.

Material for sequencing was CD8+ T cells from PBMCs. The clonotype originates from a human donor with multiple sclerosis.

CDR3 loop: CASSEGPTENTEAFF. CDR3 sequence (DNA): TGTGCCAGCAGTGAGGGTCCAACAGAGAACACTGAAGCTTTCTTT. The V and J genes are TRBV6-1 and TRBJ1-1; D is unclear. V was pared by 3 bases and J by 1 base, with 12 bases between. Per the germline V gene, CDR1 is MNHNS and CDR2 is SASEGT. The CDR3 length is 15 residues.